This T cell receptor beta chain was sequenced for a study of blood T cell repertoires in COVID-19. Overall study: Some COVID-19 samples were acute and others convalescent; all came from the United States, Italy and Spain. T cells, B-cell-depleted T cells, or PBMCs supplied cDNA or gDNA.

Participants, roughly 18 to 90 years old, spanned more than 20 US areas. In germline, CDR1 is SGHRS, CDR2 YFSETQ. V lost 4 bases, J lost 2 bases, and 5 bases stayed unmatched. The CDR3 extends over 15 amino acids. Per the authors' pipeline: Counts of nucleated cells, estimated from reference gene primer amplification, were obtained. Here immunoSEQ multiplex PCR was the method, and the copy in TCRdb shows in-frame clones only, minus some. The DNA was the basis for D and trimming; V, J and clone size are from that table. The sample contains under 250,000 clones, 85% to 90% of which appear only once. Specimen: PBMCs or T cells enriched from blood (not recorded which). This receptor was identified in a woman in her 30s with acute COVID-19. This chain connects TRBV5-1 to TRBJ1-2, with 10 bases that match TRBD1. In DNA form, the CDR3 reads TGCGCCAGCAGCAACGTGGACAGGGGGAACTATGGCTACACCTTC. Translation gives CASSNVDRGNYGYTF.